The T cell receptor beta chain described here comes from a study of cytomegalovirus exposure and HLA in healthy donors (dated by TCRdb to about 2017). Notes on the research overall: An earlier analysis of approximately 600 of the donors reported about 290 Gb of sequence data and 120 million or so unique TCR beta sequences from approximately 180 million T cells. About 300 gigabases of sequencing data and roughly 81 million unique TCR sequences made up an early release that covered under 750 HLA-typed donors. Of the approximately 400 genotyped donors, approximately 82% fell in the genetic ancestry cluster associated with self-reported Caucasian donors. The aim of the study was to test whether cataloging public T cell receptors could identify signatures of past pathogen exposure. The T cell repertoires of 666 subjects were profiled by immunosequencing and related to cytomegalovirus serostatus. A separate validation cohort of roughly 130 different subjects was used in addition to the roughly 670-subject first cohort. To predict cytomegalovirus infection status, the study combined high-throughput TCR immunosequencing, statistical association of individual TCRs with disease status, and machine learning. A later analysis re-examined previously published TCR beta repertoires from over 500 donors and added high-resolution HLA genotyping to investigate patterns of TCR occurrence. The later analysis used no new phenotypic data to find candidate immune exposures, relying instead on TCR beta sequences and their occurrence across donors. An earlier analysis of about 620 of the donors applied high-throughput TCR beta sequencing to assess whether each TCR beta V gene segment acted as functional or pseudogenic. Donor age, sex, ethnicity and CMV serostatus were collected together with the repertoire data. Genome-wide SNP genotypes for about 55% of the roughly 670 donors were used in a later genetic analysis, which treated that subset as a discovery cohort. All discovery cohort repertoires had been generated using a single sequencing platform. HLA typing covered class I and class II loci at four-digit resolution. The number of typed donors differed by locus: about 629-630 for A, B, C, DRB1 and DQB1; some 540 for DQA1; fewer than 610 for DPA1; and 450 to 480 for DPB1. A few DR-DQ haplotypes were handled as single units for association and clustering because linkage in the cohort was strong. On average, around 230,000 unique TCR beta nucleotide sequences were sequenced per donor among a few hundred genotyped donors of the cohort, with around 19% of those sequences being non-productive. Here is what the overall study found, with its caveats: When HLA alleles, especially DR and DQ, strongly co-occurred, attributing TCR associations to individual alleles was difficult. The presence/absence analyses assumed that sequencing depth was roughly uniform across donors, and that assumption may not be true. A further reported finding was that TCR beta sequences accurately predicted the HLA-A and HLA-B alleles for most subjects in the first cohort. Cytomegalovirus status was reported to be diagnosed by the classifier with high specificity and sensitivity in both the original and validation cohorts. An earlier analysis of approximately 590 of the donors showed that most TCR beta V segments appeared in productive rearrangements either about 87% or about 30% of the time, which broadly matched IMGT annotations. Most TCR sequences were seen in very few donors, while some public TCRs were found in many individuals. CMV serostatus was the only immune exposure information available for the cohort. A later analysis found that TCR association rates varied across HLA loci, with DRB1 alleles showing the most associated TCRs and HLA-C alleles the fewest. According to a later analysis, most CMV-associated TCR beta chains appeared to be HLA-restricted, and the HLA associations seemed to be driven largely by CMV exposure. In a later analysis, HLA-associated TCR beta chains were found to be more clonally expanded and to have lower generation probabilities than equally common non-associated chains. Some IMGT-functional V segments, including TRBV6-2 and TRBV6-3, could not be distinguished by the 87-base-pair reads and were therefore excluded. Approximately 18 rarely observed V segments, including chromosome 9 orphons, were excluded from the earlier analysis of several hundred of the donors because counts were too low. A later genetic analysis reported fewer N-insertions in productive TCRs among donors in an Asian-associated ancestry cluster than the roughly 700-donor mean. In a later analysis, several top co-occurrence clusters were reported to appear linked to parvovirus B19, influenza, CMV and Epstein-Barr virus. In this cohort, only TCR beta chains were sequenced, and detectable features were limited by the absence of alpha or paired-chain data. Linkage disequilibrium might explain the correlated functional status among segregating V segments, but an unknown experimental factor could not be ruled out. The authors suggested that the approach could potentially be extended to other disease states and immunological phenotypes. A later analysis associated 17,000 or so TCR beta sequences with specific HLA alleles at a false discovery rate of 0.05. The sequencing pipeline was judged likely to have produced a cluster of highly shared sequence variants as a technical artifact. In vitro tests confirmed that three of the cytomegalovirus-associated TCR beta chains recognize cytomegalovirus antigens. In the study, approximately 150 TCR beta chains were listed as associated with cytomegalovirus. An association between a missense DCLRE1C variant and V-gene and J-gene trimming of TCR beta chains was found in a later genetic analysis and replicated in an independent cohort. HLA typing was unavailable for some donors at each locus, so association tests used only the typed subset.

With respect to this clone: It lacks a known antigen. Base qualities are not at hand, and no much larger clone is one base apart.

Trimming accounts for 3 bases at V and 5 bases at J, while the number of junction bases matched to no gene is 3. Per the germline V gene (reference sequence), SGHKS is the CDR1 and YYEKEE is the CDR2. The CDR3 runs 14 amino acids, cysteine and phenylalanine included. Only CDR3 DNA remains: 42 bases, in frame from the first base. Receptor libraries were prepared by the immunoSEQ multiplex PCR assay. For the multiplex PCR, a mixture combining 60 forward primers for TCR Vbeta segments and 13 reverse primers for TCR Jbeta segments was used. A multiplex PCR assay on genomic DNA amplified the CDR3 region of rearranged TCR beta genes. The Illumina HiSeq System was used to sequence the amplified TCR beta libraries as 87-base-pair reads. As for the authors' bioinformatics: A later analysis tallied tens of millions of unique TCR beta chains across the 700 or so repertoires, and 10 million to 11 million of those chains were shared by two or more donors. Raw reads were error-corrected and collapsed into unique sequences with a nearest-neighbor algorithm that merged closely related sequences to remove PCR and sequencing errors. Alignment of CDR3 sequences to IMGT reference sequences was used to assign V, D and J gene segments. For a sequence to be retained, a match of at least six nucleotides to both a V gene segment and a J gene segment was required. Rearrangements were classified as productive when the CDR3 lacked stop codons and remained in frame with V and J, and all other rearrangements were classified as non-productive. Following IMGT convention, CDR3 was defined as the stretch from the second conserved V-encoded cysteine to the conserved J-encoded phenylalanine. In an earlier analysis of more than 550 of the donors, sequences lacking an unambiguous match to a single V gene segment were excluded. In an earlier analysis of roughly 500 of the donors, V segments were called functional above 56.7% productive rearrangements and were called segregating when the between-donor standard deviation exceeded 5%. A statistical classification framework was built to diagnose cytomegalovirus status from the catalog of TCR beta chain sequences. V and J gene assignment, in a later analysis, came from comparing TCR nucleotide sequences with IMGT/GENE-DB human TR gene sequences. In a later analysis, CDR3 sequences and most-parsimonious VDJ recombination scenarios were assigned using the TCRdist pipeline. In a later analysis, each TCR beta chain was defined by its CDR3 amino acid sequence together with its V-gene family, and reads without a unique V-gene family were excluded. To address suspected cross-contamination and a sequencing artifact, a later analysis removed some 620 highly shared, low-generation-probability nucleotide sequences. In a later analysis, a clonal expansion index for each public chain was calculated from normalized within-repertoire ranks of inferred template counts. A later analysis computed generation probabilities with a VDJ recombination model fitted to out-of-frame rearrangements, and checked the results against IGoR. A later analysis scored TCR-TCR, TCR-HLA and TCR-CMV co-occurrence with hypergeometric tests, applying a repertoire-size bias correction to TCR pairs. A later analysis estimated false discovery rates by permuting HLA or CMV assignments 20 times. In a later analysis, co-occurring TCRs were grouped using DBSCAN, with TCRdist sequence similarity added in when clustering inside HLA-allele-positive subsets. Co-occurrence clustering excluded repertoires with fewer than 30,000 or more than 120,000 public chains, plus five with anomalous nucleotide sharing. What TCRdb holds here is the immuneACCESS table cut down to in-frame rearrangements. Part of the clones is not present; checked against another copy, under half of the missing clones reflect an unresolved V gene, and the others are unexplained. V, J and clone size reflect that table, while D and trimming were determined from the DNA. Recorded for this sample are under 130,000 clones; roughly four fifths of them occurred a single time. 1% to 1.5% of the sample belongs to the ten largest clones.

The cohort comprised more than 550 healthy bone marrow donors. Cohort members were all nominally healthy when sampled, although unrecorded immune exposures were likely present. The donor tested CMV seronegative, placing the donor among the 350 or so seronegative members of the cohort. A peripheral blood sample was provided by each donor, and peripheral blood mononuclear cells were used for TCR beta sequencing. The Qiagen DNeasy Blood Extraction Kit was used to extract genomic DNA from the blood cell samples. The receptor was derived from a man aged 40-55 years in good health and CMV-seronegative. The rearranged chain carries TRBV5-5 and TRBJ1-5, with 9 bases aligning to TRBD1. The sequencing input was PBMCs. Here the CDR3 is given as CASSSGTGYQPQHF. The DNA sequence is given as TGTGCCAGCAGCTCCGGGACAGGGTATCAGCCCCAGCATTTT.